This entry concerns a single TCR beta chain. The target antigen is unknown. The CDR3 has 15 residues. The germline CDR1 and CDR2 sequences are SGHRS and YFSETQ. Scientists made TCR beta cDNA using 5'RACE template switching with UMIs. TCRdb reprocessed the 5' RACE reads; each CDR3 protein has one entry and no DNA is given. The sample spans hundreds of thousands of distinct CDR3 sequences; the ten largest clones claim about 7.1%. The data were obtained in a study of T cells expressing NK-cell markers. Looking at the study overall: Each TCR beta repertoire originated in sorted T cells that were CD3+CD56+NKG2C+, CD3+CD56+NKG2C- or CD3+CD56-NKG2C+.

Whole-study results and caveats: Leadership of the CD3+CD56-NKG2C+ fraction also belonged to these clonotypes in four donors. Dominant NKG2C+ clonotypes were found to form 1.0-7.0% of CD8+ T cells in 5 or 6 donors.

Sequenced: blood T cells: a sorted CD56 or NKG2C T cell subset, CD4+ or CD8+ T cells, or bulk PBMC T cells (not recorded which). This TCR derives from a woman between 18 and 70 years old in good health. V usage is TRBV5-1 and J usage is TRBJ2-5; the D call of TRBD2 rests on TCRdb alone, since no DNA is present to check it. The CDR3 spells CASSPGLPLQETQYF.